These T cell receptor beta chains were read from a single sample in a study of cytomegalovirus exposure and HLA in healthy donors. Clones were sequenced by immunoSEQ multiplex PCR, and TCRdb holds only the in-frame ones, with some missing. The sample consists of 200,000 or so clones, around 84% of them appearing once. What was sequenced was PBMCs. The receptor set was obtained from a young woman in good health and CMV-seropositive. Both conserved end residues are part of each CDR3. The D gene is left open where the match is weak. A clone size is listed for some rows: how often the clone was seen (once, few, many), or a class if it is expanded.

j_call,d_call,v_call,clone_size,cdr3_nt,cdr3_aa
TRBJ2-7,TRBD2,TRBV5-1,-,TGCGCCAGCAGCTCAATAGCGGGAGGGTCCTACGAGCAGTACTTC,CASSSIAGGSYEQYF
TRBJ1-1,-,TRBV18,-,TGTGCCAGCTCACCAAATCTGGGCCAGAACACTGAAGCTTTCTTT,CASSPNLGQNTEAFF
TRBJ2-7,TRBD1,TRBV29-1,-,TGCAGCGTGGGGACAGGTGAGACCTACGAGCAGTACTTC,CSVGTGETYEQYF
TRBJ1-2,-,TRBV5-6,-,TGTGCCAGCAGCTTGACAGGAGGCTACACCTTC,CASSLTGGYTF
TRBJ1-5,TRBD1,TRBV5-1,-,TGCGCCAGCAGCCCCGGGACAGATAATCAGCCCCAGCATTTT,CASSPGTDNQPQHF
TRBJ1-2,TRBD1,TRBV6-6,-,TGTGCCAGCAGTGATCCGGGACAGATGGGGAATGGCTACACCTTC,CASSDPGQMGNGYTF
TRBJ2-5,-,TRBV4-2,-,TGTGCCAGCAGCCCCGCGATTGACAGGCGTGGAGAGACCCAGTACTTC,CASSPAIDRRGETQYF
TRBJ1-2,TRBD1,TRBV27,-,TGTGCCAGCGGTGATCTAGACAGGGGTTTCTATGGCTACACCTTC,CASGDLDRGFYGYTF
TRBJ2-7,TRBD1,TRBV7-8,few,TGTGCCAGCACCCTACCGACACAGGGGGAATACTCCTACGAGCAGTACTTC,CASTLPTQGEYSYEQYF
TRBJ1-1,-,TRBV13,-,TGTGCCAGCAGCTTAGGCGGTTCGGGGGTGAACACTGAAGCTTTCTTT,CASSLGGSGVNTEAFF
TRBJ2-2,-,TRBV14,-,TGTGCCAGCAGTCCCACGGGCGGGGAGCTGTTTTTT,CASSPTGGELFF
TRBJ1-1,-,TRBV7-8,once,TGTGCCAGCAGCTTAGTGGCGGGGGCTGAAGCTTTCTTT,CASSLVAGAEAFF
TRBJ1-2,TRBD1,TRBV2,-,TGTGCCAGCAGGACAAGTACGACAGGGGGCTACACCTTC,CASRTSTTGGYTF
TRBJ2-3,-,TRBV7-2,-,TGTGCCAGCAGCTTTAGCGCAGGGCAGTATTTT,CASSFSAGQYF
TRBJ2-1,TRBD2,TRBV15,-,TGTGCCACCAGCAGAGACCAAATCAGCAGCGGGACTCGGCAGTTCTTC,CATSRDQISSGTRQFF
TRBJ1-1,-,TRBV18,once,TGTGCCAGCTCACCTCCAGGGATCGGCGCTGAAGCTTTCTTT,CASSPPGIGAEAFF
TRBJ2-7,TRBD1,TRBV4-2,-,TGTGCCAGCAGCCAAGGGGACAGGACCGGGAACTACGAGCAGTACTTC,CASSQGDRTGNYEQYF
TRBJ2-1,TRBD2,TRBV5-6,once,TGTGCCAGCAGCCCCCAAAGCGGGAGGGCCAGGGGTGGAAATGAGCAGTTCTTC,CASSPQSGRARGGNEQFF
TRBJ2-7,-,TRBV10-3,-,TGTGCCATCGGGCAGCCCTACGAGCAGTACTTC,CAIGQPYEQYF
TRBJ2-1,-,TRBV13,-,TGTGCCAGCAGCCCTCAATCACAGGGAAATGAGCAGTTCTTC,CASSPQSQGNEQFF
TRBJ2-1,TRBD2,TRBV9,once,TGTGCCAGCAGCGTTCGACTAGCGCCCTACAATGAGCAGTTCTTC,CASSVRLAPYNEQFF
TRBJ2-3,TRBD2,TRBV5-4,-,TGTGCCAGCAGCTTGACCGGGAGGGCCACAGATACGCAGTATTTT,CASSLTGRATDTQYF
TRBJ1-1,-,TRBV9,-,TGTGCCAGCAGCGCCCACAGGGTGGGGAACACTGAAGCTTTCTTT,CASSAHRVGNTEAFF
TRBJ2-5,TRBD1,TRBV6-5,-,TGTGCCAGCAGAACAGGGGGTGAGACCCAGTACTTC,CASRTGGETQYF
TRBJ1-2,-,TRBV29-1,-,TGCAGCGTTGACCTCCTCAGCGACGGAACCTATGGCTACACCTTC,CSVDLLSDGTYGYTF
TRBJ2-7,TRBD1,TRBV5-1,-,TGCGCCAGCAGCACACAGGGGTACTACGAGCAGTACTTC,CASSTQGYYEQYF
TRBJ2-2,TRBD2,TRBV9,-,TGTGCCAGCAGCCCAAGACTAGCGGGACGCCCCGGGGAGCTGTTTTTT,CASSPRLAGRPGELFF
TRBJ2-1,TRBD2,TRBV5-1,-,TGCGCCAGCAGCTTGGTAGTAGCGGGAGGGAATAATGAGCAGTTCTTC,CASSLVVAGGNNEQFF
TRBJ2-1,-,TRBV2,-,TGTGCCAGAGGAGGGCAGTTCTTC,CARGGQFF
TRBJ1-2,-,TRBV20-1,-,TGCAGTGCTCGCGACTATGGCTACACCTTC,CSARDYGYTF
TRBJ1-2,TRBD1,TRBV10-2,-,TGCGCCAGCAGAGGACAGGGTTACTATGGCTACACCTTC,CASRGQGYYGYTF
TRBJ2-1,TRBD1,TRBV4-2,-,TGTGCCAGCAGCCCCCTGGAAGGGACAGGGGGCTTGGATGAGCAGTTCTTC,CASSPLEGTGGLDEQFF
TRBJ2-7,TRBD2,TRBV7-2,-,TGTGCCAGCAGCTTAGGTGGGGACTACCTCGCAGAGCAGTACTTC,CASSLGGDYLAEQYF
TRBJ1-1,-,TRBV28,-,TGTGCCAGCAGTTTAGGTTCTCACCAGGGGGAAGCTTTCTTT,CASSLGSHQGEAFF
TRBJ1-1,-,TRBV27,-,TGTGCCAGCAGTCCCCACAGGCTTCGGGACACTGAAGCTTTCTTT,CASSPHRLRDTEAFF
TRBJ2-7,TRBD2,TRBV5-1,-,TGCGCCAGCAGCCCTCCCCGGGGTGAGCGGGGCTCCTACGAGCAGTACTTC,CASSPPRGERGSYEQYF
TRBJ2-2,-,TRBV28,-,TGTGCAAGCCATCCAGCGTTTCGCAGACTAGTAGACACCGGGGAGCTGTTTTTT,CASHPAFRRLVDTGELFF
TRBJ1-4,-,TRBV27,-,TGTGCCAGCAGTCCGACGGGGTGGCCTAATGAAAAACTGTTTTTT,CASSPTGWPNEKLFF
TRBJ2-1,TRBD1,TRBV7-3,few,TGTGCCAGCAGCTACTCAGGGGGAGCGGTATACAATGAGCAGTTCTTC,CASSYSGGAVYNEQFF
TRBJ2-1,TRBD2,TRBV19,-,TGTGCCAGTACGGTTGGACTAGCTTTGTACAATGAGCAGTTCTTC,CASTVGLALYNEQFF
TRBJ2-7,-,TRBV7-9,-,TGTGCCAGCAGGGAACTAGCAGGGGAGCAGTACTTC,CASRELAGEQYF
TRBJ2-7,TRBD1,TRBV6-5,-,TGTGCCAGCAGTTACTCGGGACAGGGGGCCTACGAGCAGTACTTC,CASSYSGQGAYEQYF
TRBJ2-7,TRBD2,TRBV28,-,TGTGCCAGCAGTTGGCTAGCGGGAGTCGACGAGCAGTACTTC,CASSWLAGVDEQYF
TRBJ2-1,-,TRBV5-6,-,TGTGCCAGCAGCCTAAGGGGCAAGTGGAGAAATGAGCAGTTCTTC,CASSLRGKWRNEQFF
TRBJ1-2,-,TRBV6-5,few,TGTGCCAGCAGACCAGGCGGGGGCGGTGGCTACACCTTC,CASRPGGGGGYTF
TRBJ1-5,-,TRBV6-6,-,TGTGCCAGCGGACTTAGGGAGGGCCAGCCCCAGCATTTT,CASGLREGQPQHF
TRBJ1-5,TRBD1,TRBV7-2,-,TGTGCCAGCAGCTTACTTACAGGGGGTCAGCAGCCCCAGCATTTT,CASSLLTGGQQPQHF
TRBJ2-5,-,TRBV4-2,-,TGTGCCAGCAGCCTAGCGGACCAAGAGACCCAGTACTTC,CASSLADQETQYF
TRBJ2-3,TRBD2,TRBV5-1,-,TGCGCCAGCACCTCGGGACTAGCGGGACCGGGAGATACGCAGTATTTT,CASTSGLAGPGDTQYF
TRBJ1-1,-,TRBV6-5,-,TGTGCCAGCAGTCCGGGGAGGAGGCTTGAAGCTTTCTTT,CASSPGRRLEAFF
TRBJ1-4,TRBD1,TRBV29-1,-,TGCAGCGTTGAGGTTTTAGGACAGGGAGATGAAAAACTGTTTTTT,CSVEVLGQGDEKLFF
TRBJ2-2,-,TRBV7-8,-,TGTGCCAGCAGCTTCGGGGAGGCGCTCCCCACCGGGGAGCTGTTTTTT,CASSFGEALPTGELFF
TRBJ1-5,TRBD1,TRBV15,-,TGTGCCACCAGCAGAGCTGCCGGACAGGAAAGTCTCGGACAGCCCCAGCATTTT,CATSRAAGQESLGQPQHF